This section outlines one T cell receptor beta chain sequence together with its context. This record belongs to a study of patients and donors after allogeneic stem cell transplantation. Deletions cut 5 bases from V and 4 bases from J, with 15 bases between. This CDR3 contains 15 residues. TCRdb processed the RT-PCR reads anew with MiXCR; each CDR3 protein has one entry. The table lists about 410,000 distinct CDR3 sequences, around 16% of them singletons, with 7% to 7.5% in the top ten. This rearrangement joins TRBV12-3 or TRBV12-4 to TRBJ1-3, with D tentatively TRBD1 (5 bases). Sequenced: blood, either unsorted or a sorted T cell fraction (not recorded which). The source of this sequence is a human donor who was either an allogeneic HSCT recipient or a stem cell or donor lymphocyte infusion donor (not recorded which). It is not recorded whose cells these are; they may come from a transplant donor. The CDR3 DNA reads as TGTGCCAGCAGTAGCCCGGGACCCCTGGGAAACACCATATATTTT. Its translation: CASSSPGPLGNTIYF.